These T cell receptor beta chains were read from a single sample in a study of identical twins. Via MiXCR, TCRdb re-called the 5' RACE reads, giving one row per CDR3 protein. This sample carries approximately 1.8 million distinct CDR3 sequences, 32% of them seen once, and the ten largest clones take about 0.27%. Sequenced material: cord blood. All receptors come from a newborn girl in good health. Both conserved end residues are part of each CDR3. The order of the fields is V gene, D gene, CDR3 length, J gene, clone size, CDR3 protein, CDR3 DNA. D genes are given only for firm matches. Clone size is not always given. Where it is, it says once, few, many or a class for expanded clones.

>TRBV4-1|TRBD2|14|TRBJ2-3|few
CASRERESTDTQYF
TGCGCCAGCAGGGAGCGGGAAAGCACAGATACGCAGTATTTT
>TRBV20-1|TRBD1|16|TRBJ2-1|.
CSATPPDRGPDNEQFF
TGCAGTGCTACCCCTCCAGACAGGGGGCCTGACAATGAGCAGTTCTTC
>TRBV20-1|TRBD1|13|TRBJ1-5|once
CSASRTGDQPQHF
TGCAGTGCCTCTCGAACAGGGGATCAGCCCCAGCATTTT
>TRBV7-2|.|13|TRBJ2-1|few
CASSPKRVGEQFF
TGTGCCAGCAGCCCTAAGAGGGTAGGTGAGCAGTTCTTC
>TRBV4-2|.|15|TRBJ2-3|few
CASSQLRGQTDTQYF
TGTGCCAGCAGCCAGCTCCGGGGCCAGACAGATACGCAGTATTTT
>TRBV20-1|.|13|TRBJ2-5|.
CSARPDSQETQYF
TGCAGTGCTCGTCCCGATTCCCAAGAGACCCAGTACTTC
>TRBV4-1|.|15|TRBJ2-7|.
CASSRIETLDNEQYF
TGCGCCAGCAGCCGCATAGAGACCCTGGACAATGAGCAGTACTTC
>TRBV4-2|.|14|TRBJ1-1|few
CASSQGLVNTEAFF
TGTGCCAGCAGCCAAGGACTGGTGAACACTGAAGCTTTCTTT
>TRBV11-2|.|16|TRBJ2-1|few
CASSKNTASSYNEQFF
TGTGCCAGCAGCAAAAACACTGCTAGCTCCTACAATGAGCAGTTCTTC
>TRBV5-5|.|14|TRBJ1-5|.
CASSLANVNQPQHF
TGTGCCAGCAGCTTGGCCAATGTGAATCAGCCCCAGCATTTT
>TRBV20-1|TRBD2|15|TRBJ2-3|.
CSAEGTSGRTGTQYF
TGCAGTGCTGAAGGGACTAGCGGGAGAACAGGTACGCAGTATTTT
>TRBV27|.|17|TRBJ1-6|few
CASSAYTVPSCNSPLHF
TGCGCCAGCAGTGCCTATACAGTTCCCTCCTGTAATTCACCCCTCCACTTT
>TRBV27|.|14|TRBJ2-7|.
CASSLNPAGGEQYF
TGTGCCAGCAGTTTAAACCCCGCCGGGGGCGAGCAGTACTTC
>TRBV5-5|.|17|TRBJ2-2|few
CASRQLISFPNTGELFF
TGTGCCAGCAGGCAACTTATTTCATTCCCTAACACCGGGGAGCTGTTTTTT
>TRBV4-1|.|16|TRBJ1-1|.
CASSQDKSRMNTEAFF
TGCGCCAGCAGCCAAGATAAGAGCCGAATGAACACTGAAGCTTTCTTT
>TRBV19|.|16|TRBJ1-5|.
CASILQGRGSNQPQHF
TGTGCCAGTATTCTCCAGGGGAGGGGAAGCAATCAGCCCCAGCATTTT
>TRBV28|.|11|TRBJ1-6|.
CASSHITPLHF
TGTGCCAGCAGTCACATCACACCCCTCCACTTT
>TRBV10-3|.|12|TRBJ2-1|many
CAISESDNEQFF
TGTGCCATCAGTGAGTCGGACAATGAGCAGTTCTTC
>TRBV11-2|.|16|TRBJ2-4|.
CASSSTRGPFRNIQYF
TGTGCCAGCAGCTCGACTAGGGGCCCATTCCGTAACATTCAGTACTTC
>TRBV15|.|14|TRBJ2-4|few
CATSRAVAKNIQYF
TGTGCCACCAGCAGAGCTGTAGCCAAAAACATTCAGTACTTC
>TRBV27|TRBD2|18|TRBJ2-7|few
CASSSLYRLAALSYEQYF
TGTGCCAGCAGTTCCCTCTACCGACTAGCAGCCCTCTCCTACGAGCAGTACTTC
>TRBV4-1|TRBD2|18|TRBJ2-1|few
CASSHGEVREGLYNEQFF
TGCGCCAGCAGCCATGGAGAAGTACGGGAGGGCCTTTACAATGAGCAGTTCTTC
>TRBV7-9|.|13|TRBJ1-1|.
CASSLWGRTEAFF
TGTGCCAGCAGCTTATGGGGGCGGACTGAAGCTTTCTTT
>TRBV7-9|TRBD2|15|TRBJ2-5|few
CASSLWLAEGSAQYF
TGTGCCAGCAGCTTGTGGCTAGCGGAGGGATCGGCCCAGTACTTC
>TRBV10-3|TRBD2|15|TRBJ2-3|many
CAIKGGTVRTDTQYF
TGTGCCATCAAGGGAGGGACGGTGCGCACAGATACGCAGTATTTT
>TRBV2|.|16|TRBJ2-1|.
CASSEQAWSSYNEQFF
TGTGCCAGCAGTGAGCAAGCGTGGAGCTCCTACAATGAGCAGTTCTTC
>TRBV12-3/TRBV12-4|TRBD2|16|TRBJ2-5|.
CASTTGLAGVYNEQYF
TGTGCCAGCACTACGGGACTAGCGGGAGTATACAATGAGCAGTACTTC
>TRBV20-1|TRBD2|16|TRBJ2-1|.
CSARALSGSTYNEQFF
TGCAGTGCTAGAGCCCTTAGCGGGAGCACCTACAATGAGCAGTTCTTC
>TRBV28|.|16|TRBJ2-1|few
CASSPASLGAYNEQFF
TGTGCCAGCAGCCCCGCCTCCCTGGGGGCCTACAATGAGCAGTTCTTC
>TRBV7-2|.|16|TRBJ2-3|many
CASSYLGLASTDTQYF
TGTGCCAGCTCTTACCTGGGACTCGCTAGCACAGATACGCAGTATTTT
>TRBV28|.|14|TRBJ2-5|.
CASTDRAVEETQYF
TGTGCCAGCACCGACCGGGCCGTCGAAGAGACCCAGTACTTC
>TRBV5-4|TRBD1|15|TRBJ1-2|.
CASSPRTGIGYGYTF
TGTGCCAGCAGCCCGCGGACAGGGATAGGCTATGGCTACACCTTC
>TRBV20-1|TRBD2|14|TRBJ2-3|.
CSAWTSLSGDTQYF
TGCAGTGCCTGGACTAGCCTCAGCGGAGATACGCAGTATTTT
>TRBV20-1|TRBD1|13|TRBJ1-2|few
CSAPGQGFYGYTF
TGCAGTGCCCCCGGACAGGGGTTTTATGGCTACACCTTC
>TRBV5-1|.|15|TRBJ1-1|.
CASSLTQISLGVAFF
TGCGCCAGCAGCCTTACGCAAATCTCCTTGGGTGTAGCTTTCTTT
>TRBV7-8|.|14|TRBJ2-7|.
CASSAPGPQYEQYF
TGTGCCAGCAGCGCCCCCGGGCCTCAGTACGAGCAGTACTTC
>TRBV3-1|.|14|TRBJ2-5|few
CASRRDGGQETQYF
TGTGCCAGCAGACGCGACGGGGGCCAAGAGACCCAGTACTTC
>TRBV28|TRBD2|16|TRBJ2-4|.
CASSFSIAGPKNIQYF
TGTGCCAGCAGTTTCTCGATAGCGGGACCCAAAAACATTCAGTACTTC
>TRBV16|TRBD1|15|TRBJ1-5|.
CASSQSGQANQPQHF
TGTGCCAGCAGCCAATCGGGACAGGCCAATCAGCCCCAGCATTTT
>TRBV10-3|TRBD1|14|TRBJ1-3|.
CAIRAWTGGNTIYF
TGTGCCATCAGGGCCTGGACAGGGGGAAACACCATATATTTT
>TRBV25-1|TRBD1|15|TRBJ1-4|few
CASRTWGQGDEKLFF
TGTGCCAGCAGAACCTGGGGACAGGGGGACGAAAAACTGTTTTTT
>TRBV6-5|TRBD2|16|TRBJ2-7|many
CASSYDSSGSSYEQYF
TGTGCCAGCAGTTACGACTCTAGCGGGAGCTCCTACGAGCAGTACTTC
>TRBV20-1|.|14|TRBJ2-7|few
CSARTPYGGYEQYF
TGCAGTGCTAGGACCCCCTACGGTGGCTACGAGCAGTACTTC
>TRBV12-3/TRBV12-4|TRBD1|14|TRBJ2-7|few
CASRKRQGSYEQYF
TGTGCCAGCAGGAAACGACAGGGAAGCTACGAGCAGTACTTC
>TRBV20-1|.|13|TRBJ1-2|.
CSAPEGGRYGYTF
TGCAGTGCTCCGGAGGGGGGGAGGTATGGCTACACCTTC
>TRBV6-6|.|14|TRBJ1-2|.
CASSPGTFNYGCTF
TGTGCCAGCAGTCCCGGGACTTTTAACTATGGCTGCACCTTC
>TRBV6-1|.|11|TRBJ1-2|few
CARSSNYGYTF
TGTGCCAGAAGTTCTAACTATGGCTACACCTTC
>TRBV6-1|TRBD2|15|TRBJ2-7|.
CASSGRHAGEDEQYF
TGTGCCAGCAGTGGACGGCACGCGGGAGAGGATGAGCAGTACTTC
>TRBV5-1|.|15|TRBJ1-1|.
CASSLLDSMNTEAFF
TGCGCCAGCAGCTTGCTCGACAGCATGAACACTGAAGCTTTCTTT